Below, one TCR beta chain is given with its context. The CDR3 length is 19 residues. J lost 0 bases, V lost 6 bases, and 16 bases had no gene match. Germline loops: CDR1 SGHRS, CDR2 YFSETQ. All of the donors were Caucasians in good health. The entry originates in a study of identical twins. In TCRdb, the 5' RACE reads were re-called with MiXCR into one record per CDR3 protein. This sample has roughly 770,000 distinct CDR3 sequences, with around a sixth found just once. These sequences were also reported in another study, on T cells expressing NK-cell markers. As that report states: Nothing established the HCMV specificity of expanded NKG2C+ T cell clones.

Sequenced sample: PBMCs. The rearrangement joins TRBV5-1 to TRBJ2-1, with TRBD2 identical over 9 bases. The sequence was collected from a woman between 18 and 29 years old in good health. The CDR3 loop reads CASTPGTSLVQSSYNEQFF. Written as DNA, the CDR3 is TGCGCCAGCACCCCGGGGACTAGCCTTGTTCAGAGCTCCTACAATGAGCAGTTCTTC.